This TCR beta chain was captured in a study of blood T cell repertoires in COVID-19. Turning to the study itself: The origin of the acute and convalescent COVID-19 samples was the United States, Italy and Spain.

Clones were sequenced by immunoSEQ multiplex PCR, and TCRdb holds only the in-frame ones, with some missing. This sample has approximately 61,000 clones, with 85% found just once. The TCR originated in a man aged 65 to 85 with acute or convalescent COVID-19. The source material was peripheral blood.

The CDR3 here is CSVDGYNEQFF. CDR3 DNA: TGCAGCGTTGACGGGTACAATGAGCAGTTCTTC. J is TRBJ2-1 and V is TRBV29-1; D not resolved. This CDR3 is 11 amino acids long. From germline, CDR1 is SQVTM and CDR2 ANQGSEA. V dropped 3 bases and J dropped 4 bases, with 4 bases sitting between them.